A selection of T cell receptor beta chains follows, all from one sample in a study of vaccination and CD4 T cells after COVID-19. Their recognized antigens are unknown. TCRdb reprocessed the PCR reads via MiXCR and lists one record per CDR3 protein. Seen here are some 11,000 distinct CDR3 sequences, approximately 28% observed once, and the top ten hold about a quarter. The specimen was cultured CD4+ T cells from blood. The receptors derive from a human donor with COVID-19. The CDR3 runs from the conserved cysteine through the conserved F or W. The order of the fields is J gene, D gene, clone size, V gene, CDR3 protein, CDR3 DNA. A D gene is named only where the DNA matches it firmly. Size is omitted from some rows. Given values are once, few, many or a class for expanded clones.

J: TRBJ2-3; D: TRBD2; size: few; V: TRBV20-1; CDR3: CSADSSGLIRDTQYF; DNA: TGCAGTGCTGATTCTAGCGGTCTAATAAGAGATACGCAGTATTTT
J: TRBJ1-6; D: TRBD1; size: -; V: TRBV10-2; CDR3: CASSPGQRNSPLHF; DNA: TGCGCCAGCAGTCCGGGACAGAGAAATTCACCCCTCCACTTT
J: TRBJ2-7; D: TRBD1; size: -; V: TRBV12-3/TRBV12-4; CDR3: CASSHTGGGYEQYF; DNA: TGTGCCAGCAGTCATACAGGGGGTGGCTACGAGCAGTACTTC
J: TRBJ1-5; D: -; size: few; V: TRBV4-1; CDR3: CASSQTNQPQHF; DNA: TGCGCCAGCAGCCAAACGAATCAGCCCCAGCATTTT
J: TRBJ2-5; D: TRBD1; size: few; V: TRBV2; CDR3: CASSEPGQGVETQYF; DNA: TGTGCCAGCAGCGAACCGGGACAGGGAGTAGAGACCCAGTACTTC
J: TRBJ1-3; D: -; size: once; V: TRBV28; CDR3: CASRVSGTGNTIYF; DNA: TGTGCCAGCAGGGTATCAGGTACTGGAAACACCATATATTTT
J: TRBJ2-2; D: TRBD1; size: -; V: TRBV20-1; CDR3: CSARGQGNAGELFF; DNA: TGCAGTGCTAGGGGACAGGGGAACGCCGGGGAGCTGTTTTTT
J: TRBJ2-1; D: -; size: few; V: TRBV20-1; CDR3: CSAKEGGRSSYNEQFF; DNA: TGCAGTGCTAAAGAGGGGGGCCGTAGCTCCTACAATGAGCAGTTCTTC
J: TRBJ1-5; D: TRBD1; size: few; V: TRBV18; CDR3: CASSPPLGQGNSNQPQHF; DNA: TGTGCCAGCTCACCACCTTTGGGACAGGGTAATAGCAATCAGCCCCAGCATTTT
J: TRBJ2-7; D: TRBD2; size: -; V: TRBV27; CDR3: CASSPPVLAGGPEEQYF; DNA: TGTGCCAGCAGTCCCCCGGTACTAGCGGGGGGGCCGGAGGAGCAGTACTTC